Below, 16 T cell receptor beta chains from the same sample are listed, as sequenced in a study of cytomegalovirus exposure and HLA in healthy donors. The PCR was carried out with 60 Vbeta primers and 13 Jbeta primers. TCRdb keeps only in-frame clones here, not all; method: immunoSEQ multiplex PCR. This sample has around 170,000 clones; 82% occur once, and the top ten carry about 0.78%. The sequenced sample was PBMCs. All receptors derive from a woman in her late teens or twenties in good health and CMV-seronegative.

The chain carries TRBV11-2 and TRBJ2-4; 10 bases agree with TRBD2. The CDR3 covers 16 residues. V was clipped by 3 bases and J by 4 bases; unmatched bases: 6. The V gene's germline CDR1 is SGHAT and CDR2 FQNNGV. CDR3: CASSFTYSGGKNIQYF. The DNA for the CDR3 is TGTGCCAGCAGCTTTACTTATAGCGGGGGGAAAAACATTCAGTACTTC.

The V gene is TRBV19, the J gene TRBJ1-6, with TRBD1 identical over 7 bases. The germline CDR1 and CDR2 sequences are LNHDA and SQIVND (reference sequence). CDR3 size: 13 residues. Trimming at V came to 10 bases and at J to 9 bases, leaving 9 bases not matched to a gene. CDR3 protein: CATEEGGSSPLHF. Here the CDR3 DNA reads TGTGCCACCGAAGAAGGGGGCAGTTCACCCCTCCACTTT.

This clone has more than one count but fewer than ten. V and J are TRBV15 and TRBJ1-5; unclear D gene. The CDR3 sequence is 16 residues long. The V end lost 0 bases, the J end lost 0 bases, and 9 bases lay between the germline ends. Germline V lookup: CDR1 LNHNV, CDR2 YYDKDF (reference sequence). For the CDR3, the DNA is TGTGCCACCAGCAGAGATCCCACCTATAGCAATCAGCCCCAGCATTTT. The encoded protein is CATSRDPTYSNQPQHF. The full variable domain, in which reference TRBV15 and TRBJ1-5 provide the parts outside the CDR3, is DAMVIQNPRYQVTQFGKPVTLSCSQTLNHNVMYWYQQKSSQAPKLLFHYYDKDFNNEADTPDNFQSRRPNTSFCFLDIRSPGLGDTAMYLCATSRDPTYSNQPQHFGDGTRLSIL.

The chain joins TRBV5-1 to TRBJ1-1, with TRBD1 as a possible D gene (5 bases). This CDR3 comprises 14 residues. V gave up 2 bases and J gave up 3 bases, with 11 bases separating them. Germline-derived CDR1 and CDR2 are SGHRS and YFSETQ. This CDR3 is CASSFLQDDTEAFF. CDR3 in DNA: TGCGCCAGCAGCTTCTTACAGGACGACACTGAAGCTTTCTTT.

CDR3 sequence reads: CASSLVLLGGRASDTQYF. The CDR3 coding sequence is TGCGCCAGCAGCTTGGTCTTGTTAGGCGGGAGGGCATCAGATACGCAGTATTTT. The chain joins TRBV5-1 to TRBJ2-3; 9 nucleotides align to TRBD2. Germline V gene lookup returns CDR1 SGHRS and CDR2 YFSETQ. The CDR3 is made up of 18 amino acids. V lost 0 bases and J lost 4; bases outside the gene matches: 12.

The chain combines TRBV11-1 with TRBJ2-1, with TRBD2 matching 14 bases. CDR1 and CDR2 from the germline V gene are SGHAT and FQDESV (reference sequence). The ends lost 7 bases at V and 4 bases at J; junction bases unmatched: 9. The CDR3 covers 17 residues. The chain's CDR3 is CASIGTSGRGIYNEQFF. The CDR3 nucleotides read TGTGCCAGCATCGGGACTAGCGGGAGAGGTATTTACAATGAGCAGTTCTTC.

This clone was seen only once. The chain carries TRBV7-7 and TRBJ2-1; 7 bases agree with TRBD2. Germline values: CDR1 SSHAT, CDR2 FNYEAQ (reference sequence). V lost 2 bases, J lost 6 bases, and 10 bases stayed unmatched. The CDR3 has 16 residues. The CDR3 nucleotides read TGTGCCAGCAGCTTAACTGCCGGGACTACCGCCAATGAGCAGTTCTTC. Translating it yields CASSLTAGTTANEQFF.

This chain connects TRBV7-2 to TRBJ2-5, with TRBD2 identical over 10 bases. Trimming cost V 4 bases and J 4 bases; bases outside gene matches: 6. Germline CDR1 SGHTA, CDR2 FQGNSA. CDR3 length equals 15 residues. This CDR3 reads CASSSRLAGRETQYF. CDR3 sequence (DNA): TGTGCCAGCAGCTCAAGACTAGCGGGTCGAGAGACCCAGTACTTC.

The chain links TRBV5-1 to TRBJ1-3, with D tentatively TRBD1 (5 bases). V dropped 5 bases and J dropped 0 bases, with 9 bases sitting between them. The CDR3 sequence is 14 residues long. CDR1 and CDR2 (germline): SGHRS, YFSETQ. CDR3 in amino acids: CASREGTSGNTIYF. The CDR3 nucleotides are TGCGCCAGCAGGGAGGGGACCTCTGGAAACACCATATATTTT.

This chain connects TRBV7-9 to TRBJ1-5; 8 bases agree with TRBD1. CDR1 and CDR2 from the germline V gene are SEHNR and FQNEAQ (reference sequence). The CDR3 spans 17 residues. V shed 5 bases and J 7 bases; nucleotides not matched to a gene: 16. The CDR3 DNA sequence: TGTGCCAGCAGCCAGGGCGGGCCAGGGGGCAAGGGGCAGCCCCAGCATTTT. Its protein is CASSQGGPGGKGQPQHF.

This clone was picked up one time. V gene TRBV10-3 combines with J gene TRBJ2-3; the match to TRBD2 covers 9 bases. The CDR3 length is 17 residues. Trimming removed 0 bases from V and 0 bases from J; junction bases left unmatched: 4. The V gene's germline CDR1 is ENHRY and CDR2 SYGVKD. In DNA, the CDR3 is TGTGCCATCAGTGAGTCACAGCGGGAGGTTAGCACAGATACGCAGTATTTT. Its translation is CAISESQREVSTDTQYF.

In its sample, this clone was seen a few times. The chain joins TRBV5-1 to TRBJ1-2, with 12 bases that match TRBD1. Germline CDR1 reads SGHRS; CDR2 reads YFSETQ. The CDR3 sequence is 14 residues long. The trim removed 3 bases at V and 8 bases at J, leaving 5 bases unmatched. The CDR3, as DNA: TGCGCCAGCAGCTCCGGGACAGGGGGCGAGGGCTACACCTTC. This sequence encodes CASSSGTGGEGYTF.

The gene calls are TRBV5-1 and TRBJ2-3, with TRBD2 matching over 11 bases. Unmatched junction bases numbered 7, after V lost 4 bases and J lost 6 bases. CDR1 is SGHRS and CDR2 is YFSETQ in the germline V gene. The CDR3 totals 15 residues. CDR3 residues: CASSRGRLAGDTQYF. CDR3 coding DNA: TGCGCCAGCAGCCGCGGTCGACTAGCGGGGGATACGCAGTATTTT.

V is TRBV7-3 and J is TRBJ2-1, with 15 bases that match TRBD2. The germline V gene has CDR1 SGHTA and CDR2 FQGTGA. The CDR3 sequence is 15 residues long. With V trimmed by 4 bases and J by 7 bases, 2 bases remained unmatched. CDR3 DNA: TGTGCCAGCAGCTATGGACTAGCGGGAGGGAATGAGCAGTTCTTC. This gives the protein CASSYGLAGGNEQFF.

The rearrangement joins TRBV7-9 to TRBJ1-2, with a possible D match to TRBD1 (5 bases). The length of the CDR3 is 13 residues. Germline loops: CDR1 SEHNR, CDR2 FQNEAQ (reference sequence). The V end was cut by 5 bases, the J end by 6 bases, with 13 bases between. Here the CDR3 DNA reads TGTGCCAGCAGCACCCCCGGGGGGAATGGCTACACCTTC. It translates to CASSTPGGNGYTF.

This chain links TRBV5-1 with TRBJ2-5; 7 nucleotides line up with TRBD2. CDR1 and CDR2 from the germline V gene are SGHRS and YFSETQ. The trim removed 0 bases at V and 3 bases at J, leaving 5 bases unmatched. The CDR3 length is 15 residues. This chain's CDR3 is CASSLGSGGEETQYF. The CDR3 coding sequence is TGCGCCAGCAGCTTGGGGTCGGGGGGTGAAGAGACCCAGTACTTC.